This passage covers 27 T cell receptor beta chains from one sample sequenced in a study of blood T cell repertoires in COVID-19. Only in-frame clones appear in the TCRdb table, and some are missing; sequencing was by immunoSEQ multiplex PCR. This sample has around 100,000 clones, with about 89% found just once. The sample taken for sequencing was peripheral blood. Receptor source: a woman aged 60 to 75 with acute or convalescent COVID-19.

This chain joins TRBV18 and TRBJ2-7, with 10 bases lining up with TRBD2. Germline assignment: CDR1 KGHSH and CDR2 LQKENI. CDR3 size: 15 residues. Germline trimming cut 5 bases from V and 5 bases from J; bases unmatched to any gene: 9. The CDR3: CASSGLAGGGDEQYF. DNA for the CDR3: TGTGCCAGCTCAGGATTAGCGGGAGGTGGCGACGAGCAGTACTTC.

The chain links TRBV5-4 to TRBJ1-2, with 11 bases aligning to TRBD1. Germline assignment: CDR1 SGHNT and CDR2 YYREEE (reference sequence). Trimming took 1 base from V and 7 from J; bases not matched to a gene: 6. The length of the CDR3 is 15 residues. CDR3 DNA: TGTGCCAGCAGCTTGATCGGACAGGGGGCGCCTGGCTACACCTTC. Translation: CASSLIGQGAPGYTF.

The rearrangement joins TRBV6-2 or TRBV6-3 to TRBJ2-2; 8 positions match TRBD2. Germline loops: CDR1 MNHEY, CDR2 SVGEGT. CDR3 size: 13 residues. The ends lost 5 bases at V and 7 bases at J; junction bases unmatched: 3. CDR3 in DNA: TGTGCCAGCAGTCTTAGCGGGATCGGGGAGCTGTTTTTT. This codes for CASSLSGIGELFF.

The genes are TRBV7-6 and TRBJ1-2; no definite D call. The length of the CDR3 is 13 residues. V was trimmed by 2 bases and J by 2 bases, leaving 6 bases between them. Germline V gene data show CDR1 as SGHVS and CDR2 as FNYEAQ. The CDR3 nucleotides are TGTGCCAGCAGCTTACAGAACAACTATGGCTACACCTTC. The encoded protein is CASSLQNNYGYTF.

This chain joins TRBV18 and TRBJ1-6; D is possibly TRBD1 (5 bases). The CDR3 is made up of 20 amino acids. Trimming took off 6 bases at V and 0 bases at J, with 24 bases between the two ends. CDR1 and CDR2 (germline): KGHSH, LQKENI. The CDR3 nucleotides read TGTGCCAGCTCCCGAATCGGACCAGGTGGGGCGGACTCCTATAATTCACCCCTCCACTTT. This sequence encodes CASSRIGPGGADSYNSPLHF. The whole variable domain, filled in from reference TRBV18 and TRBJ1-6, reads NAGVMQNPRHLVRRRGQEARLRCSPMKGHSHVYWYRQLPEEGLKFMVYLQKENIIDESGMPKERFSAEFPKEGPSILRIQQVVRGDSAAYFCASSRIGPGGADSYNSPLHFGNGTRLTVT.

The chain combines TRBV4-1 with TRBJ1-1, with 7 bases that match TRBD1. There are 14 residues in the CDR3. CDR1 is MGHRA and CDR2 is YSYEKL in the germline V gene. Germline trimming cut 4 bases from V and 2 bases from J; bases unmatched to any gene: 4. CDR3 bases: TGCGCCAGCAGCCGGGGACAGCAAAACACTGAAGCTTTCTTT. Encoded protein: CASSRGQQNTEAFF.

V is TRBV12-3 or TRBV12-4 and J is TRBJ2-7, with D possibly matching TRBD1 (5 bases). The CDR3 is 13 amino acids. Trimming shortened V by 1 base and J by 2 bases, and 6 bases separated the two germline ends. Written as DNA, the CDR3 is TGTGCCAGCAGTTTAGGGGGCACCTACGAGCAGTACTTC. It is translated as CASSLGGTYEQYF.

The J gene is TRBJ1-1, the V gene TRBV5-3; D unclear. TRBV5-3 is designated an ORF whose function remains uncertain. The CDR3 has 15 amino acids. Trimming left V 0 bases short and J 5 bases short, with 14 bases between. The CDR3 sequence: CARSLGESLRTEAFF. The CDR3 nucleotides read TGTGCCAGAAGCTTGGGGGAGTCGTTGAGGACTGAAGCTTTCTTT.

V gene TRBV6-2 or TRBV6-3 combines with J gene TRBJ2-5; D not certain. Germline assignment: CDR1 MNHEY and CDR2 SVGEGT. This CDR3 is 12 amino acids long. V was cut by 4 bases and J by 1 base, with 4 bases left in between. The CDR3 bases are TGTGCCAGCAGTTCCTTCCAAGAGACCCAGTACTTC. Its translation: CASSSFQETQYF.

This clone was picked up a small number of times. As DNA, the CDR3 is TGTGCCAGCAGCTTAGGGATAGCGGAAGAGACCCAGTACTTC. This codes for CASSLGIAEETQYF. The chain recombines TRBV11-2 with TRBJ2-5; TRBD2 might be the D (6 bases). CDR3 length equals 14 residues. V lost 1 base and J lost 3, with 9 bases in between. From germline, CDR1 is SGHAT and CDR2 FQNNGV.

This chain links TRBV5-6 with TRBJ1-2, with TRBD1 matching 7 bases. Germline CDR1 and CDR2: SGHDT and YYEEEE. V was pared by 4 bases and J by 4 bases, with 10 bases of the junction left unmatched. This CDR3 comprises 15 residues. The CDR3 nucleotides are TGTGCCAGCAGCCTCCAGGGGGAGAGGGCCTATGGCTACACCTTC. As protein: CASSLQGERAYGYTF. The variable domain in full, completed from reference TRBV5-6 and TRBJ1-2, reads DAGVTQSPTHLIKTRGQQVTLRCSPKSGHDTVSWYQQALGQGPQFIFQYYEEEERQRGNFPDRFSGHQFPNYSSELNVNALLLGDSALYLCASSLQGERAYGYTFGSGTRLTVV.

V usage is TRBV11-2 and J usage is TRBJ2-3; 7 bases agree with TRBD2. V dropped 4 bases and J dropped 8; count of bases not matched to a gene: 18. Germline CDR1 SGHAT, CDR2 FQNNGV. CDR3 size: 17 residues. CDR3 sequence (DNA): TGTGCCAGCAGCTCCCCCCGACTAGCTTCTAAGCACGTTACGCAGTATTTT. It translates to CASSSPRLASKHVTQYF. Based on the CDR3 plus reference TRBV11-2 and TRBJ2-3, the full variable domain is EAGVAQSPRYKIIEKRQSVAFWCNPISGHATLYWYQQILGQGPKLLIQFQNNGVVDDSQLPKDRFSAERLKGVDSTLKIQPAKLEDSAVYLCASSSPRLASKHVTQYFGPGTRLTVL.

The chain carries TRBV21-1 and TRBJ2-1; the DNA was not used to check the table's D call, TRBD1. TRBV21-1 represents a pseudogene. The CDR3 loop spans 14 amino acids. The CDR3 bases are TGTGCCCACAGGGGAGGACAGAGGGGTTATGAGCAGTTCTTC. Protein sequence: CAHRGGQRGYEQFF.

V gene TRBV18 combines with J gene TRBJ1-4; D is possibly TRBD1 (5 bases). The V gene lost 0 bases and the J gene lost 5 bases, with 10 bases spanning the gap. Germline CDR1 KGHSH, CDR2 LQKENI. There are 15 residues in the CDR3. The CDR3 sequence is CASSPPVGQNEKLFF. CDR3 nucleotide sequence: TGTGCCAGCTCACCACCGGTCGGACAAAATGAAAAACTGTTTTTT.

The chain employs TRBV7-3 and TRBJ2-1, with 8 nucleotides matching TRBD2. The CDR3 length is 14 residues. V was pared by 6 bases and J by 6 bases, with 7 bases of the junction left unmatched. Germline CDR1 and CDR2: SGHTA and FQGTGA. Here the CDR3 reads CASRGGLAGNEQFF. Written as DNA, the CDR3 is TGTGCCAGCAGGGGAGGGCTAGCGGGCAATGAGCAGTTCTTC.

V gene TRBV28 combines with J gene TRBJ2-7, with D perhaps TRBD2 (5 bases). The CDR3 runs 11 residues. Germline V CDR1 and CDR2: MDHEN, SYDVKM. Trimming shortened V by 5 bases and J by 4 bases, and 6 bases separated the two germline ends. The CDR3 DNA is TGTGCCAGCAGTCGGGATTACGAGCAGTACGTC. Residues: CASSRDYEQYV.

Only a few counts were recorded for this clone. The chain uses TRBV9 and TRBJ1-4; 9 nucleotides match TRBD1. J gave up 2 bases and V 6 bases, and 17 bases lay outside the gene matches. The CDR3 consists of 19 residues. Germline V CDR1 and CDR2: SGDLS, YYNGEE. The CDR3 is CASIARGQGRDGTNEKLFF. The CDR3 DNA sequence: TGTGCCAGCATAGCCAGAGGACAGGGGAGGGATGGGACTAATGAAAAACTGTTTTTT.

This clone was observed a single time. The chain couples TRBV5-6 to TRBJ2-2; 11 bases line up with TRBD2. From germline, CDR1 is SGHDT and CDR2 YYEEEE. V dropped 3 bases and J dropped 5; count of bases not matched to a gene: 9. This CDR3 is built from 17 residues. CDR3 in DNA: TGTGCCAGCAGCTACCTAACGACTAGCGGGGAGACCGGGGAGCTGTTTTTT. The encoded protein is CASSYLTTSGETGELFF.

The sample holds a few counts of this clone. The chain employs TRBV4-1 and TRBJ1-3; D gene unclear. Trimming removed 5 bases from V and 0 bases from J, with 14 bases in between. CDR1 and CDR2 (germline): MGHRA, YSYEKL. The CDR3 sequence is 16 residues long. CDR3 region: CASSSTESLSGNTIYF. The CDR3 region has the DNA TGCGCCAGCAGCTCCACCGAGAGCCTCTCTGGAAACACCATATATTTT.

This chain uses TRBV9 with TRBJ2-4; TRBD2 agrees at 7 bases. The germline V gene has CDR1 SGDLS and CDR2 YYNGEE. CDR3 size: 15 residues. V lost 2 bases to trimming and J lost 8 bases; unmatched junction nucleotides: 10. The CDR3 nucleotides are TGTGCCAGCAGCGTCGGTGGGGACTATCGGGACATTCAGTACTTC. Translating it yields CASSVGGDYRDIQYF.

This clone was observed a few times. The chain uses TRBV11-2 and TRBJ2-2; the D gene is possibly TRBD1 (5 bases). The CDR3 is 13 amino acids. The V gene lost 8 bases and the J gene lost 7 bases, with 14 bases spanning the gap. Per the germline V gene, CDR1 is SGHAT and CDR2 is FQNNGV. The CDR3 DNA reads TGTGCCAGCTCCCAGACAGCCATCGGGGAGCTGTTTTTT. Translating gives CASSQTAIGELFF.

The rearrangement uses TRBV7-9 and TRBJ2-5, with D maybe TRBD1 (5 bases). Germline assignment: CDR1 SEHNR and CDR2 FQNEAQ (reference sequence). V shed 1 base and J shed 5 bases, with 17 bases lying between them. The CDR3 spans 16 residues. The CDR3 DNA reads as TGTGCCAGCAGCTTAGAAAGGGGTGGCAGATGGGAGACCCAGTACTTC. The encoded protein is CASSLERGGRWETQYF. The variable domain in full, with the rest retrieved from reference TRBV7-9 and TRBJ2-5, is DTGVSQNPRHKITKRGQNVTFRCDPISEHNRLYWYRQTLGQGPEFLTYFQNEAQLEKSRLLSDRFSAERPKGSFSTLEIQRTEQGDSAMYLCASSLERGGRWETQYFGPGTRLLVL.

The chain carries TRBV5-4 and TRBJ2-5; 9 bases fit TRBD1. The CDR3 totals 14 residues. The ends lost 5 bases at V and 5 bases at J; junction bases unmatched: 7. Germline-derived CDR1 and CDR2 are SGHNT and YYREEE (reference sequence). The CDR3 nucleotides read TGTGCCAGCAGGCCAGGACAGGGGACGGAGACCCAGTACTTC. It translates to CASRPGQGTETQYF.

The rearrangement uses TRBV25-1 and TRBJ1-2; possibly TRBD1 for D (6 bases). V lost 0 bases to trimming and J lost 6 bases, with 20 bases between them. The CDR3 sequence is 17 residues long. Per the germline V gene, CDR1 is MGHDK and CDR2 is SYGVNS. The CDR3 loop reads CASSEYRVGRGFDGYTF. CDR3 bases: TGTGCCAGCAGTGAATATAGAGTAGGCAGGGGTTTTGATGGCTACACCTTC.

The chain employs TRBV28 and TRBJ2-7, with 11 nucleotides matching TRBD2. The CDR3 runs to 17 residues. The germline V gene has CDR1 MDHEN and CDR2 SYDVKM. V gave up 5 bases and J gave up 5 bases; unmatched junction bases: 14. For the CDR3, the DNA is TGTGCCAGCAGTGCTGCCTGGCGGGTAGCGGGAGGGGACGAGCAGTACGTC. The encoded protein is CASSAAWRVAGGDEQYV.

The rearrangement joins TRBV6-2 or TRBV6-3 to TRBJ1-2, with 7 bases matching TRBD1. The CDR3 contains 13 residues. Germline V gives CDR1 MNHEY, CDR2 SVGEGT. V lost 4 bases to trimming and J lost 4 bases; unmatched junction nucleotides: 3. The CDR3 spells CASSSQGSYGYTF. The CDR3 region has the DNA TGTGCCAGCAGTTCACAGGGGTCCTATGGCTACACCTTC.

The chain is built from TRBV7-9 and TRBJ2-1, with no clear D. Germline V gene sequence: CDR1 SEHNR, CDR2 FQNEAQ (reference sequence). Trimming shortened V by 5 bases and J by 4 bases, and 15 bases separated the two germline ends. The CDR3 spans 15 residues. The CDR3 loop reads CASSPDSATYNEQFF. DNA for the CDR3: TGTGCCAGCAGCCCCGACTCCGCTACTTACAATGAGCAGTTCTTC.